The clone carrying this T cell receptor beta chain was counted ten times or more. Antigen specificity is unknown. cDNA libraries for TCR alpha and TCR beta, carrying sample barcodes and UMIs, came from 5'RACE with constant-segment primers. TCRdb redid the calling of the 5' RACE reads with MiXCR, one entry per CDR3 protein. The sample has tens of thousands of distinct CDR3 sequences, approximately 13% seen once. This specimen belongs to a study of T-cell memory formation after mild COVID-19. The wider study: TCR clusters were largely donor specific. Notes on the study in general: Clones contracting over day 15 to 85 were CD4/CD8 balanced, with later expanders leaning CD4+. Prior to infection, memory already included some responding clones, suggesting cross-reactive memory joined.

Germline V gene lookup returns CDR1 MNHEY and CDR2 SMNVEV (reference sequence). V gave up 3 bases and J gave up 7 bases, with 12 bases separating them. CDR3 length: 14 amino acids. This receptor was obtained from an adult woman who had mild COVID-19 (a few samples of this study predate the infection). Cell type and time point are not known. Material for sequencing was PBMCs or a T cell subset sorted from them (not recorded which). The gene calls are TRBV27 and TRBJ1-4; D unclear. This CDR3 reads CASSFINSSEKLFF. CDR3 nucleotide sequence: TGTGCCAGCAGTTTCATAAACTCGAGTGAAAAACTGTTTTTT.